The clone carrying this TCR beta chain showed up just a few times. An equimolar mix of two oligonucleotides served as the beta constant-region primer for TRBC1 and TRBC2. TCRdb reprocessed the UMI-ligation and nested PCR reads via MiXCR and lists one record per CDR3 protein. The table shows tens of thousands of distinct CDR3 sequences, with roughly 15% occurring only once. The data were taken from a study of naive and memory T cell subsets. Cells stained for CD3, CD4, CD8, CD45RA, CD27 and viability were sorted into four CD45RA/CD27 subsets. Effector memory cells were sorted as CD45RA-CD27-, EMRA cells as CD45RA+CD27-. The CDR3 length is 16 residues. V shed 3 bases and J shed 4 bases, with 16 bases lying between them. In germline, CDR1 is SGHTA, CDR2 FQGNSA.

This receptor was obtained from a human donor in good health. V usage is TRBV7-2 and J usage is TRBJ1-5, with D perhaps matching TRBD1 (5 bases). The specimen was effector memory CD4+ T cells from blood. Subset specified: effector memory, CD45RA- CD27-. CDR3 nucleotide sequence: TGTGCCAGCAGCTTGTCAATGCAGGGCCGTAATCAGCCCCAGCATTTT. Translating gives CASSLSMQGRNQPQHF.